The 26 T cell receptor beta chains below were found in one sample sequenced in a study of T cells in Graves' hyperthyroidism and ophthalmopathy. It was RNA transcripts that yielded the amplified TCR beta CDR3 regions. When the TCR CDR3 underwent first-round RT-PCR, the HTBI primer set was used. TCRdb reanalysed the multiplex PCR reads using MiXCR and keeps one entry per CDR3 protein. In the table there are 300,000 to 350,000 distinct CDR3 sequences, over 15% of which are singletons. The sequencing input was blood. Receptor source: a woman aged 45-59 years with Graves' hyperthyroidism.

V usage is TRBV6-2 or TRBV6-3 and J usage is TRBJ2-1; 15 nucleotides match TRBD2. Looked up from germline, CDR1 is MNHEY and CDR2 is SVGEGT. The CDR3 spans 15 residues. V lost 9 bases, J lost 10 bases, and 10 bases stayed unmatched. This CDR3 reads CASSPVGLAGGEQFF. Written as DNA, the CDR3 is TGTGCCAGTAGCCCGGTGGGACTAGCGGGAGGCGAGCAGTTCTTC.

This clonotype was recorded a few times. The chain uses TRBV7-9 and TRBJ2-5; possible D gene TRBD1, 5 bases. Looked up from germline, CDR1 is SEHNR and CDR2 is FQNEAQ (reference sequence). The CDR3 is made up of 13 amino acids. The V and J ends lost 8 bases and 1 base respectively, with 11 bases between them. CDR3 sequence: CASLSGIQETQYF. The CDR3 region has the DNA TGTGCCAGCCTTTCAGGGATCCAAGAGACCCAGTACTTC.

This clonotype was counted once. The chain links TRBV29-1 to TRBJ1-1; TRBD1 matches at 9 bases. The germline gives CDR1 SQVTM, CDR2 ANQGSEA. The length of the CDR3 is 14 residues. The V gene end was trimmed by 7 bases and the J gene end by 3 bases; junction bases not matched to a gene: 9. The CDR3 here is CSALTGGVYTEAFF. Written as DNA, the CDR3 is TGCAGCGCCCTAACAGGGGGCGTGTACACTGAAGCTTTCTTT. The full variable domain, in which reference TRBV29-1 and TRBJ1-1 provide the parts outside the CDR3, is SAVISQKPSRDICQRGTSLTIQCQVDSQVTMMFWYRQQPGQSLTLIATANQGSEATYESGFVIDKFPISRPNLTFSTLTVSNMSPEDSSIYLCSALTGGVYTEAFFGQGTRLTVV.

Ten or more counts support this clonotype. V is TRBV2 and J is TRBJ2-3; 8 bases map to TRBD2. Germline CDR1 SNHLY, CDR2 FYNNEI. CDR3 size: 15 residues. The V gene end was trimmed by 7 bases and the J gene end by 1 base; junction bases not matched to a gene: 7. CDR3 in DNA: TGTGCCAGCATTCGAAGCGGGGGAGGCACAGATACGCAGTATTTT. It specifies CASIRSGGGTDTQYF.

Many counts were recorded for this clonotype. The rearrangement links TRBV11-2 to TRBJ2-1; 8 bases fit TRBD1. J lost 8 bases, V lost 4 bases, and 10 bases had no gene match. The CDR3 is made up of 15 amino acids. CDR1 and CDR2 from the germline V gene are SGHAT and FQNNGV. The CDR3 DNA reads TGTGCCAGCAGCTCGCCAGGGGGCCTATCGCATGAGCAGTTCTTC. Translated, it gives CASSSPGGLSHEQFF.

This clonotype has a count of ten or more. The rearrangement uses TRBV2 and TRBJ2-7; D gene uncertain. The V end lost 6 bases, the J end lost 2 bases, and 11 bases lay between the germline ends. The CDR3 has 13 residues. CDR1 and CDR2 (germline): SNHLY, FYNNEI. CDR3 nucleotides: TGTGCCAGCAGCCTCCAAAGGGCCTACGAGCAGTACTTC. Its translation is CASSLQRAYEQYF. Combining the CDR3 with reference TRBV2 and TRBJ2-7 gives the whole variable domain EPEVTQTPSHQVTQMGQEVILRCVPISNHLYFYWYRQILGQKVEFLVSFYNNEISEKSEIFDDQFSVERPDGSNFTLKIRSTKLEDSAMYFCASSLQRAYEQYFGPGTRLTVT.

Regarding this clonotype: Just one base apart from a much larger clone, this may be a read error. The chain carries TRBV20-1 and TRBJ2-1, with 11 bases that match TRBD2. The length of the CDR3 is 18 residues. Germline lookup yields CDR1 DFQATT and CDR2 SNEGSKA (reference sequence). CDR3 sequence: CSARDNRLAGGFYNEQSF. In DNA, the CDR3 is TGCAGTGCTAGAGATAACCGGCTAGCGGGGGGATTCTACAATGAGCAGTCCTTC.

The rearrangement links TRBV3-1 to TRBJ1-2; D is undetermined. This CDR3 is built from 13 residues. Germline V gene data show CDR1 as LGHDT and CDR2 as YNNKEL (reference sequence). The ends were cut back, 0 bases at V and 8 bases at J, with 10 bases in the middle. The DNA for the CDR3 is TGTGCCAGCAGCCAAGAACAGAATAGCGGCTACACCTTC. This sequence encodes CASSQEQNSGYTF.

This chain connects TRBV20-1 to TRBJ2-2, with TRBD1 matching 11 bases. Germline V CDR1 and CDR2: DFQATT, SNEGSKA (reference sequence). Trimming cost V 2 bases and J 2 bases; bases outside gene matches: 7. CDR3 length: 17 amino acids. The CDR3, as DNA: TGCAGTGCTAGACCTAGGACAGGGGGCTTTAACACCGGGGAGCTGTTTTTT. Protein sequence: CSARPRTGGFNTGELFF.

The table lists this clonotype with many counts. This chain connects TRBV20-1 to TRBJ1-1; no firm D call. Looked up from germline, CDR1 is DFQATT and CDR2 is SNEGSKA (reference sequence). The length of the CDR3 is 12 residues. V was clipped by 4 bases and J by 2 bases, with 8 bases between them. CDR3 nucleotide sequence: TGCAGTGCTACGAACACAAACACTGAAGCTTTCTTT. Translating gives CSATNTNTEAFF.

The rearrangement joins TRBV10-2 to TRBJ1-1; possibly TRBD1 for D (6 bases). The CDR3 is 14 amino acids. Trimming pared 8 bases from V and 2 bases from J, leaving 15 bases between. Germline assignment: CDR1 WSHSY and CDR2 SAAADI. The CDR3 coding sequence is TGCGCCAGCTATGATACAGGGTATAACACTGAAGCTTTCTTT. Its translation: CASYDTGYNTEAFF.

This clonotype was seen many times. The rearrangement links TRBV20-1 to TRBJ2-3; D not certain. This CDR3 spans 16 amino acids. With 2 bases removed from V and 2 bases from J, the gap between germline ends came to 17 bases. The germline gives CDR1 DFQATT, CDR2 SNEGSKA (reference sequence). The DNA for the CDR3 is TGCAGTGCTAGATGGGCCCAGAGAGCCTACACAGATACGCAGTATTTT. It is translated as CSARWAQRAYTDTQYF.

The genes are TRBV10-3 and TRBJ1-5; 8 nucleotides match TRBD1. V was clipped by 1 base and J by 3 bases; unmatched bases: 5. The CDR3 is made up of 16 amino acids. CDR1 and CDR2 from the germline V gene are ENHRY and SYGVKD. The CDR3 sequence is CAISEWDRQDNQPQHF. DNA for the CDR3: TGTGCCATCAGTGAGTGGGACAGGCAGGACAATCAGCCCCAGCATTTT.

The table lists this clonotype with a few counts. J is TRBJ1-1 and V is TRBV20-1; D ambiguous. V shed 3 bases and J shed 4 bases, with 12 bases lying between them. This CDR3 is built from 13 residues. Germline CDR1 reads DFQATT; CDR2 reads SNEGSKA (reference sequence). CDR3 in amino acids: CSASEPSSTEAFF. In nucleotides, the CDR3 is TGCAGTGCTAGCGAGCCCTCGAGCACTGAAGCTTTCTTT.

The chain recombines TRBV6-1 with TRBJ2-6; D might be TRBD1 (5 bases). CDR1 and CDR2 from the germline V gene are MNHNS and SASEGT. Trimming took off 6 bases at V and 0 bases at J, with 21 bases between the two ends. The CDR3 spans 19 residues. CDR3 bases: TGTGCCAGCAGACGCATTATTAGACAGCTGGTCTCTGGGGCCAACGTCCTGACTTTC. This encodes CASRRIIRQLVSGANVLTF.

In this sample, this clonotype turned up many times. The rearrangement links TRBV10-3 to TRBJ1-1; D perhaps matches TRBD1 (5 bases). Trimming shortened V by 2 bases and J by 4 bases, and 11 bases separated the two germline ends. This CDR3 contains 14 residues. CDR1 and CDR2 (germline): ENHRY, SYGVKD. This chain's CDR3 is CAISERGWSTEAFF. The CDR3 DNA reads as TGTGCCATCAGTGAGAGGGGTTGGAGCACTGAAGCTTTCTTT.

As to this clonotype: At one boundary the junction diverges from the germline segment, which might be a read error. V usage is TRBV7-3 and J usage is TRBJ2-5; TRBD2 agrees at 7 bases. CDR1 and CDR2 (germline): SGHTA, FQGTGA. This CDR3 is built from 14 residues. The CDR3 reads CASSLGREQGTQYF. The CDR3 nucleotides read TGTGCCAGCAGCTTGGGGCGGGAGCAAGGGACCCAGTACTTC.

This clonotype was found a few times. The J gene is TRBJ1-2, the V gene TRBV20-1; 12 nucleotides agree with TRBD1. The CDR3 has 14 amino acids. The trim removed 5 bases at V and 7 bases at J, leaving 8 bases unmatched. Germline V lookup: CDR1 DFQATT, CDR2 SNEGSKA (reference sequence). As DNA, the CDR3 is TGCAGTGCTGGGACAGGGGGCAATTATGGTGGCTACACCTTC. Encoded protein: CSAGTGGNYGGYTF.

The CDR3 DNA reads as TGCGCCAGCAGCCGATACCCCGGGGTAGACACTGAAGCTTTCTTT. Translation: CASSRYPGVDTEAFF. The chain recombines TRBV4-1 with TRBJ1-1; D is unclear. Germline V CDR1 and CDR2: MGHRA, YSYEKL. Deletions cut 4 bases from V and 3 bases from J, with 15 bases between. This CDR3 region has 15 residues.

The J gene is TRBJ1-2, the V gene TRBV27; no definite D call. Germline V gene lookup returns CDR1 MNHEY and CDR2 SMNVEV (reference sequence). The V end lost 5 bases, the J end lost 5 bases, and 18 bases lay between the germline ends. The CDR3 runs 15 residues. The CDR3 reads CASSANHPIVYGYTF. The CDR3 DNA follows: TGTGCCAGCAGTGCCAACCACCCCATAGTTTATGGCTACACCTTC.

CDR3 in amino acids: CASSDISGRATDTQYF. The CDR3 DNA is TGTGCCAGTAGTGACATTAGCGGGAGGGCCACAGATACGCAGTATTTT. The rearrangement joins TRBV19 to TRBJ2-3; TRBD2 agrees at 11 bases. The germline gives CDR1 LNHDA, CDR2 SQIVND (reference sequence). Germline trimming cut 5 bases from V and 2 bases from J; bases unmatched to any gene: 6. This CDR3 spans 16 amino acids.

This clonotype has only one observation. A clone one base away is much larger, so this may be a read error. The chain employs TRBV28 and TRBJ1-1; D call uncertain. From germline, CDR1 is MDHEN and CDR2 SYDVKM. The CDR3 runs to 14 residues. CDR3 nucleotide sequence: TGTGCCAGCAATTTACACTCCGTGAACACTGAAGCTTTCTTT. Translation: CASNLHSVNTEAFF.

This clonotype was seen more than once but under ten times. The rearrangement uses TRBV12-3 or TRBV12-4 and TRBJ1-2, with D unclear. Trimming cost V 1 base and J 6 bases, with 21 bases left between them. This CDR3 has 17 amino acids. CDR3 DNA: TGTGCCAGCAGTTTAGGTTACGGACCCCAGTCCGTGGATGGCTACACCTTC. This translates into CASSLGYGPQSVDGYTF.

The chain joins TRBV18 to TRBJ2-7, with 7 bases matching TRBD2. The CDR3 has 14 amino acids. After removal of 3 bases from V and 2 bases from J, the junction contained 4 bases not matched to a gene. Germline-derived CDR1 and CDR2 are KGHSH and LQKENI. CDR3 DNA: TGTGCCAGCTCACCCCTAGCGGACCCCTACGAGCAGTACTTC. Translating gives CASSPLADPYEQYF.

The chain links TRBV6-2 or TRBV6-3 to TRBJ2-1, with 15 bases identical to TRBD2. This CDR3 contains 16 residues. V shed 7 bases and J 2 bases; nucleotides not matched to a gene: 3. Per the germline V gene, CDR1 is MNHEY and CDR2 is SVGEGT. The CDR3 nucleotides read TGTGCCAGCACCTGGACTAGCGGGAGGGCCTACAATGAGCAGTTCTTC. Protein sequence: CASTWTSGRAYNEQFF.

This chain uses TRBV5-1 with TRBJ1-4; unclear D gene. V was clipped by 2 bases and J by 5 bases, with 10 bases between them. Germline values: CDR1 SGHRS, CDR2 YFSETQ. The CDR3 covers 14 residues. The CDR3 sequence: CASSFRGDNEKLFF. The CDR3 nucleotides are TGCGCCAGCAGCTTCCGGGGAGACAATGAAAAACTGTTTTTT.